This TCR beta chain was obtained from a study of T cells in Graves' hyperthyroidism and ophthalmopathy. Study-level results: Model-based prediction identified ophthalmopathy a median approximately 6 months prior to its onset.

This clonotype was observed many times. Its antigen is as yet unknown. The CDR3 totals 15 residues. The V gene end was trimmed by 0 bases and the J gene end by 6 bases; junction bases not matched to a gene: 7. Germline V gene data show CDR1 as DFQATT and CDR2 as SNEGSKA (reference sequence). RNA transcripts yielded amplified TCR beta CDR3 regions. First-round RT-PCR with HTBI primers amplified the TCR CDR3 region. TCRdb re-called the multiplex PCR reads through MiXCR, storing one row per CDR3 protein. The sample holds under 550,000 distinct CDR3 sequences; 12% to 15% are singletons and the top ten take less than 6.5%.

Sequenced sample: blood. The rearrangement uses TRBV20-1 and TRBJ2-1, with 8 bases matching TRBD2. The TCR originated in a young woman with Graves' hyperthyroidism. CDR3 sequence: CSARDPAGDSNEQFF. CDR3 DNA: TGCAGTGCTAGAGACCCAGCGGGAGACAGCAATGAGCAGTTCTTC.